Presented here are 25 T cell receptor beta chains from one specimen sequenced in a study of a mutant IDH1 vaccine in newly diagnosed glioma. Sequenced by immunoSEQ multiplex PCR; TCRdb stores in-frame clones only, minus some. The table includes about 92,000 clones, 80% to 90% detected once. The time point here: baseline, week 1 (first vaccination visit). The sample's treatment: pre-vaccination baseline after standard-of-care therapy. Sample: PBMCs, taken from a glioma patient treated with radiotherapy, temozolomide or both. These receptors originate from a woman aged 45-65 years with glioma.

J is TRBJ1-1 and V is TRBV19; possible D gene TRBD1, 6 bases. The CDR3 totals 12 residues. CDR1 is LNHDA and CDR2 is SQIVND in the germline V gene (reference sequence). The V gene lost 11 bases and the J gene lost 3 bases, with 13 bases spanning the gap. Here the CDR3 reads CAVTAGDTEAFF. In DNA, the CDR3 is TGTGCCGTAACCGCAGGGGACACTGAAGCTTTCTTT. Based on the CDR3 plus reference TRBV19 and TRBJ1-1, the full variable domain is DGGITQSPKYLFRKEGQNVTLSCEQNLNHDAMYWYRQDPGQGLRLIYYSQIVNDFQKGDIAEGYSVSREKKESFPLTVTSAQKNPTAFYLCAVTAGDTEAFFGQGTRLTVV.

V and J are TRBV27 and TRBJ1-1; D unresolved. This CDR3 comprises 13 residues. Trimming left V 2 bases short and J 6 bases short, with 10 bases between. The germline V gene has CDR1 MNHEY and CDR2 SMNVEV (reference sequence). The CDR3 sequence is CASSLGFPAEAFF. As DNA, the CDR3 is TGTGCCAGCAGTTTAGGGTTCCCGGCTGAAGCTTTCTTT.

The chain employs TRBV7-9 and TRBJ1-2; D gene uncertain. Germline loops: CDR1 SEHNR, CDR2 FQNEAQ (reference sequence). The V end lost 2 bases, the J end lost 2 bases, and 9 bases lay between the germline ends. The CDR3 extends over 14 amino acids. CDR3 residues: CASSLTNSNYGYTF. The CDR3 DNA follows: TGTGCCAGCAGCTTAACAAACAGCAACTATGGCTACACCTTC.

The chain recombines TRBV30 with TRBJ2-7; D not resolved. Germline CDR1 reads GTSNPN; CDR2 reads SVGIG (reference sequence). The V end lost 4 bases, the J end lost 4 bases, and 8 bases lay between the germline ends. This CDR3 spans 11 amino acids. As DNA, the CDR3 is TGTGCCTGGAAGTTAAGGTACGAGCAGTACTTC. Translating it yields CAWKLRYEQYF.

The chain recombines TRBV27 with TRBJ1-6; D is ambiguous. CDR1 is MNHEY and CDR2 is SMNVEV in the germline V gene (reference sequence). This CDR3 spans 15 amino acids. The V end was cut by 3 bases, the J end by 9 bases, with 15 bases between. The chain's CDR3 is CASSLGGHSASPLHF. Written as DNA, the CDR3 is TGTGCCAGCAGTTTGGGAGGCCATAGTGCTTCACCCCTCCACTTT.

CDR3 nucleotides: TGCGCCAGCAGTGACAGGGGGAATGAGCAGTTCTTC. Translating it yields CASSDRGNEQFF. This chain connects TRBV10-1 to TRBJ2-1; 7 bases map to TRBD1. This CDR3 has 12 amino acids. Looked up from germline, CDR1 is WNHNN and CDR2 is SYGVQD (reference sequence). V was pared by 3 bases and J by 7 bases, with 0 bases of the junction left unmatched.

This clone was counted once. V gene TRBV25-1 combines with J gene TRBJ1-6, with TRBD1 matching over 7 bases. The J segment lost 9 bases and the V segment lost 1 base, leaving 3 bases of the junction unmatched. The germline V gene has CDR1 MGHDK and CDR2 SYGVNS. The CDR3 runs 14 residues. The CDR3 region has the DNA TGTGCCAGCAGTGAATTCCGGACAGGTTCACCCCTCCACTTT. Translating it yields CASSEFRTGSPLHF.

Only a few counts were recorded for this clone. V gene TRBV28 combines with J gene TRBJ2-1, with 13 positions matching TRBD2. Germline CDR1 MDHEN, CDR2 SYDVKM. The CDR3 extends over 16 amino acids. The V segment lost 3 bases and the J segment 7 bases; nucleotides outside the gene matches: 6. The CDR3 protein is CASSFGTSGAVNEQFF. The CDR3 DNA reads as TGTGCCAGCAGTTTTGGGACTAGCGGGGCTGTGAATGAGCAGTTCTTC.

The chain has TRBV7-6 and TRBJ2-2; the match to TRBD2 covers 11 bases. The CDR3 sequence is 17 residues long. Unmatched junction bases numbered 7, after V lost 5 bases and J lost 2 bases. Germline assignment: CDR1 SGHVS and CDR2 FNYEAQ. CDR3 amino acids: CASSTRLAGGNTGELFF. DNA for the CDR3: TGTGCCAGCAGCACCCGCCTAGCGGGGGGTAACACCGGGGAGCTGTTTTTT.

This rearrangement joins TRBV14 to TRBJ2-3; perhaps TRBD2 as D (5 bases). V gave up 0 bases and J gave up 4 bases, with 11 bases separating them. Germline V gene data show CDR1 as SGHDN and CDR2 as FVKESK. This CDR3 spans 15 amino acids. The CDR3 loop is CASSQDDLAADTQYF. CDR3 nucleotides: TGTGCCAGCAGCCAAGATGATCTAGCCGCAGATACGCAGTATTTT.

To note about this clone: At one boundary the junction diverges from the germline segment, which might be a read error. This CDR3 is also generated by other DNA sequences in the sample. The chain joins TRBV7-9 to TRBJ2-5, with TRBD2 matching 11 bases. Germline CDR1 reads SEHNR; CDR2 reads FQNEAQ (reference sequence). This CDR3 contains 13 residues. The chain's CDR3 is CASSLAGGETQYF. The CDR3 DNA is TGTGCCAGCAGCCTAGCGGGGGGAGAGACCCAGTACTTC.

This chain joins TRBV10-3 and TRBJ2-2, with 7 nucleotides matching TRBD1. Per germline, CDR1 ENHRY and CDR2 SYGVKD. The CDR3 length is 14 residues. The J segment lost 1 base and the V segment lost 8 bases, leaving 4 bases of the junction unmatched. CDR3 DNA sequence: TGTGCCATCGGGGGACAGCAGAACACCGGGGAGCTGTTTTTT. Translated, it gives CAIGGQQNTGELFF.

This rearrangement joins TRBV27 to TRBJ2-3; TRBD2 agrees at 14 bases. Germline V gene lookup returns CDR1 MNHEY and CDR2 SMNVEV (reference sequence). J gave up 3 bases and V 5 bases, and 7 bases lay outside the gene matches. CDR3 length: 17 amino acids. CDR3 nucleotide sequence: TGTGCCAGCAGTCTCGGACTAGCGGGGGGCCTGACAGATACGCAGTATTTT. This codes for CASSLGLAGGLTDTQYF.

This clone has a handful of counts. For the CDR3, the DNA is TGTGCCAGTAGTAGCTCCCGGGACACTGAAGCTTTCTTT. Translated: CASSSSRDTEAFF. This chain links TRBV19 with TRBJ1-1, with D hard to call. V was shortened by 4 bases and J by 3 bases, with 9 bases between the two germline ends. The CDR3 loop spans 13 amino acids. The germline V gene encodes CDR1 LNHDA and CDR2 SQIVND (reference sequence). The whole variable domain, filled in from reference TRBV19 and TRBJ1-1, reads DGGITQSPKYLFRKEGQNVTLSCEQNLNHDAMYWYRQDPGQGLRLIYYSQIVNDFQKGDIAEGYSVSREKKESFPLTVTSAQKNPTAFYLCASSSSRDTEAFFGQGTRLTVV.

The chain joins TRBV9 to TRBJ1-2, with no clear D. The CDR3 has 12 amino acids. Trimming stripped 3 bases from V and 4 bases from J, with 7 bases between. The V gene's germline CDR1 is SGDLS and CDR2 YYNGEE. The chain's CDR3 is CASSARPYGYTF. In DNA form, the CDR3 reads TGTGCCAGCAGCGCCCGCCCCTATGGCTACACCTTC.

This clone was recorded a few times. The chain uses TRBV19 and TRBJ1-2, with 7 nucleotides matching TRBD1. This CDR3 region has 12 residues. Germline V gives CDR1 LNHDA, CDR2 SQIVND (reference sequence). After removal of 11 bases from V and 8 bases from J, the junction contained 11 bases not matched to a gene. CDR3: CAARTGVGGYTF. The CDR3 bases are TGTGCCGCCCGGACAGGTGTAGGGGGCTACACCTTC.

Written as DNA, the CDR3 is TGTGCCAGCAGCATCAGCGGTGACTCTGGAAACACCATATATTTT. Amino acids: CASSISGDSGNTIYF. The chain links TRBV7-9 to TRBJ1-3; D uncertain. V gave up 5 bases and J gave up 0 bases, with 11 bases separating them. The CDR3 extends over 15 amino acids. Germline values: CDR1 SEHNR, CDR2 FQNEAQ (reference sequence).

This clone was picked up one time. The chain couples TRBV27 to TRBJ2-1; 7 nucleotides line up with TRBD2. The J segment lost 12 bases and the V segment lost 5 bases, leaving 7 bases of the junction unmatched. Germline values: CDR1 MNHEY, CDR2 SMNVEV (reference sequence). The CDR3 extends over 12 amino acids. CDR3 nucleotides: TGTGCCAGCAGTGCCGGACTAGGAGTGCAGTTCTTC. It yields the protein CASSAGLGVQFF.

The chain couples TRBV5-1 to TRBJ2-7; D is unclear. This CDR3 spans 12 amino acids. The germline V gene has CDR1 SGHRS and CDR2 YFSETQ. V shed 6 bases and J shed 2 bases, with 9 bases lying between them. The CDR3 sequence is CASISPTYEQYF. The CDR3 DNA is TGCGCCAGCATAAGTCCAACCTACGAGCAGTACTTC.

The genes are TRBV15 and TRBJ2-7, with no clear D. This CDR3 contains 11 residues. Looked up from germline, CDR1 is LNHNV and CDR2 is YYDKDF (reference sequence). V lost 6 bases, J lost 3 bases, and 6 bases lay in between. The CDR3 region is CATRTIYEQYF. The CDR3 bases are TGTGCCACCAGAACCATCTACGAGCAGTACTTC.

Remarks on this clone: At one end, the junction sequence differs from germline, possibly due to a read error. V usage is TRBV19 and J usage is TRBJ1-5; D is ambiguous. Germline-derived CDR1 and CDR2 are LNHDA and SQIVND (reference sequence). CDR3 size: 12 residues. The CDR3 DNA reads as TGTGCCAGTAGCATAGGAGGGCAGCCCCAGCATTTT. This gives the protein CASSIGGQPQHF.

The genes are TRBV7-8 and TRBJ2-4; D is possibly TRBD2 (6 bases). The CDR3 is 15 residues long. From germline, CDR1 is SGHVS and CDR2 FQNEAQ. V was cut by 1 base and J by 6 bases, with 13 bases left in between. For the CDR3, the DNA is TGTGCCAGCAGCTTAGGGGAGGCGAGGGGAAACATTCAGTACTTC. Translating gives CASSLGEARGNIQYF.

The V gene is TRBV4-2, the J gene TRBJ1-4; TRBD1 is a possible D gene (6 bases). Germline CDR1 is LGHNA and CDR2 is YNFKEQ. The CDR3 has 13 residues. V lost 3 bases to trimming and J lost 10 bases, with 12 bases between them. The CDR3 nucleotides are TGTGCCAGCAGCCATGGGGGGCAAGGAAAACTGTTTTTT. Amino acid sequence: CASSHGGQGKLFF.

This clone has just one count. The chain is built from TRBV7-9 and TRBJ1-2; D remains ambiguous. The V and J ends lost 1 base and 3 bases respectively, with 9 bases between them. This CDR3 has 14 amino acids. Germline CDR1 and CDR2: SEHNR and FQNEAQ (reference sequence). Here the CDR3 reads CASSLGPDYYGYTF. The CDR3 nucleotides are TGTGCCAGCAGCTTAGGCCCGGACTACTATGGCTACACCTTC.

The chain recombines TRBV5-6 with TRBJ1-2; 8 bases are shared with TRBD1. This CDR3 has 14 residues. The germline V gene encodes CDR1 SGHDT and CDR2 YYEEEE. The V and J ends lost 0 bases and 4 bases, in that order; junction bases with no gene match: 2. As DNA, the CDR3 is TGTGCCAGCAGCTTGGGGACAGGGTCCTATGGCTACACCTTC. It specifies CASSLGTGSYGYTF.